Shown below are 27 T cell receptor beta chains from a single sample sequenced in a study of blood T cells in healthy people across ages. A sample-barcoded 5' primer and a J-beta primer mix were used in a second PCR of about 6 to 12 cycles. Each CDR3 protein gets one entry after TCRdb re-called the 5' RACE reads with MiXCR. The sample carries about 650,000 distinct CDR3 sequences, 32% recorded once. The sample comprised blood. The receptors derive from a woman older than 75 in good health.

The chain recombines TRBV6-5 with TRBJ2-3; D possibly corresponds to TRBD1 (6 bases). CDR1 is MNHEY, CDR2 SVGAGI, per germline. V lost 0 bases to trimming and J lost 2 bases, with 15 bases between them. The CDR3 is made up of 17 amino acids. The CDR3 nucleotides are TGTGCCAGCAGTTACTCGAAGTCTAGGGGGTTCACAGATACGCAGTATTTT. Protein: CASSYSKSRGFTDTQYF.

This clonotype was seen a few times. The chain joins TRBV7-9 to TRBJ1-4, with D hard to call. The CDR3 length is 13 residues. The germline CDR1 and CDR2 sequences are SEHNR and FQNEAQ (reference sequence). V was clipped by 1 base and J by 8 bases, with 8 bases between them. As DNA, the CDR3 is TGTGCCAGCAGCTTAGTTGCCTACGAAAAACTGTTTTTT. Amino acids: CASSLVAYEKLFF. Full variable domain (outside the CDR3, taken from reference TRBV7-9 and TRBJ1-4): DTGVSQNPRHKITKRGQNVTFRCDPISEHNRLYWYRQTLGQGPEFLTYFQNEAQLEKSRLLSDRFSAERPKGSFSTLEIQRTEQGDSAMYLCASSLVAYEKLFFGSGTQLSVL.

This clonotype has a count of ten or more. The V and J genes are TRBV11-2 and TRBJ2-1, with D tentatively TRBD1 (5 bases). Trimming pared 3 bases from V and 14 bases from J, leaving 14 bases between. Germline values: CDR1 SGHAT, CDR2 FQNNGV. The CDR3 is 12 residues long. CDR3 bases: TGTGCCAGCAGCTTTACAGGCGCTACTGAGTTCTTC. It translates to CASSFTGATEFF.

This clonotype showed up just a few times. J is TRBJ1-4 and V is TRBV10-3; TRBD1 agrees at 8 bases. The germline V gene has CDR1 ENHRY and CDR2 SYGVKD. V lost 11 bases to trimming and J lost 6 bases; unmatched junction nucleotides: 11. This CDR3 region has 14 residues. This CDR3 is CAAGPGTGHEKLFF. The CDR3 DNA is TGTGCCGCGGGTCCCGGGACAGGACATGAAAAACTGTTTTTT.

This clonotype was seen many times. The rearrangement joins TRBV2 to TRBJ1-2; tentatively, D is TRBD1 (5 bases). Trimming stripped 4 bases from V and 6 bases from J, with 15 bases between. This CDR3 comprises 14 residues. The germline V gene encodes CDR1 SNHLY and CDR2 FYNNEI. Here the CDR3 reads CASSGAGRRDGYTF. The CDR3 DNA reads TGTGCCAGCAGTGGAGCAGGGAGGAGGGATGGCTACACCTTC.

As concerns this clonotype: A much larger clone lies a single base off, so this may be a read error. The CDR3 DNA is TGTGCCAGCAGTTTAGGGGGATATAACTATGGCTACGCCTTC. Translating it yields CASSLGGYNYGYAF. The rearrangement links TRBV28 to TRBJ1-2, with a weak D call TRBD1 (5 bases). The CDR3 runs 14 residues. Germline CDR1 is MDHEN and CDR2 is SYDVKM.

A remark on this clonotype: At one end the junction does not follow the germline gene, possibly because of a read error. The chain is built from TRBV9 and TRBJ1-4, with a tentative D call TRBD1 (5 bases). Germline values: CDR1 SGDLS, CDR2 YYNGEE. There are 15 residues in the CDR3. The DNA for the CDR3 is TGTGCCAGCAGCCCAACAACCGGGGCTAATGAAAAACGGTTTTTT. This gives the protein CASSPTTGANEKRFF.

This clonotype was recorded at least ten times. V usage is TRBV2 and J usage is TRBJ2-7, with 8 bases identical to TRBD1. The CDR3 extends over 14 amino acids. Germline assignment: CDR1 SNHLY and CDR2 FYNNEI. V shed 5 bases and J 5 bases; nucleotides not matched to a gene: 8. In DNA, the CDR3 is TGTGCCAGCAGTAACCCGGGACAGGTCAACGAGCAGTACTTC. This codes for CASSNPGQVNEQYF.

Comment on this clonotype: The junction departs from germline at one end; a sequencing error may be responsible. J is TRBJ1-1 and V is TRBV3-1, with a tentative D call TRBD1 (6 bases). Germline V lookup: CDR1 LGHDT, CDR2 YNNKEL (reference sequence). This CDR3 contains 14 residues. The CDR3 spells CASSQGGRSTEAFF. The CDR3 DNA sequence: TGTGCCAGCAGTCAAGGGGGGCGCAGCACTGAAGCTTTCTTT.

The chain uses TRBV7-2 and TRBJ2-6, with 7 bases aligning to TRBD2. The CDR3 is 20 amino acids. Germline trimming cut 0 bases from V and 0 bases from J; bases unmatched to any gene: 11. Germline V gives CDR1 SGHTA, CDR2 FQGNSA. The CDR3 loop is CASSLAPTSRTTSGANVLTF. The CDR3 nucleotides read TGTGCCAGCAGCTTAGCGCCGACTAGCAGAACCACCTCTGGGGCCAACGTCCTGACTTTC.

Of note for this clonotype: A read error may be the cause here, since a much bigger clone is one base away. The CDR3 DNA is TGTGCCAGCAGGAGACAGGGGACCACAGATACGCGGTATTTT. This codes for CASRRQGTTDTRYF. The chain couples TRBV6-5 to TRBJ2-3, with 8 bases matching TRBD1. In germline, CDR1 is MNHEY, CDR2 SVGAGI. This CDR3 has 14 amino acids.

The gene calls are TRBV5-1 and TRBJ2-2, with D possibly being TRBD1 (6 bases). Germline V gives CDR1 SGHRS, CDR2 YFSETQ. The germline V and J ends were trimmed by 4 bases and 5 bases, with 12 bases remaining between them. This CDR3 contains 14 residues. CDR3 DNA: TGCGCCAGCAGCGAGGTACAGGGTACCGGGGAGCTGTTTTTT. Its protein is CASSEVQGTGELFF.

This clonotype occurred many times. The chain recombines TRBV5-1 with TRBJ2-5; D is unresolved. Germline V gene sequence: CDR1 SGHRS, CDR2 YFSETQ. CDR3 length: 14 residues. V was cut by 2 bases and J by 3 bases, with 11 bases left in between. The CDR3 nucleotides are TGCGCCAGCAGCTTAGAACACCCCAAAGAGACCCAGTACTTC. Its translation is CASSLEHPKETQYF.

This clonotype was picked up many times. The V gene is TRBV6-1, the J gene TRBJ2-7; 10 bases fit TRBD1. V lost 2 bases to trimming and J lost 1 base; unmatched junction nucleotides: 5. The germline V gene has CDR1 MNHNS and CDR2 SASEGT. The CDR3 has 16 amino acids. The CDR3 spells CASSEHAGQGSYEQYF. The CDR3, as DNA: TGTGCCAGCAGTGAACATGCGGGACAGGGGTCCTACGAGCAGTACTTC.

This clonotype was detected many times. The chain carries TRBV6-2 or TRBV6-3 and TRBJ2-5; 7 bases align to TRBD2. V lost 4 bases, J lost 1 base, and 6 bases stayed unmatched. The germline CDR1 and CDR2 sequences are MNHEY and SVGEGT. The CDR3 sequence is 15 residues long. The CDR3 DNA reads TGTGCCAGCAGTTCTCAGCGGGGATTCCAAGAGACCCAGTACTTC. Translated: CASSSQRGFQETQYF.

This clonotype occurred a few times. The chain combines TRBV28 with TRBJ1-2; no clear D. Germline CDR1 is MDHEN and CDR2 is SYDVKM. CDR3 length: 13 amino acids. V was clipped by 8 bases and J by 0 bases, with 10 bases between them. CDR3 sequence (DNA): TGTGCCAGCGCCGGCCGGGCTAACTATGGCTACACCTTC. Translation gives CASAGRANYGYTF.

This clonotype was counted ten times or more. The chain uses TRBV6-5 and TRBJ2-1; D is unclear. Germline values: CDR1 MNHEY, CDR2 SVGAGI. Deletions cut 2 bases from V and 2 bases from J, with 13 bases between. The CDR3 is made up of 16 amino acids. The CDR3 loop is CASSYTDQSPYNEQFF. Written as DNA, the CDR3 is TGTGCCAGCAGTTACACCGATCAATCCCCCTACAATGAGCAGTTCTTC.

On this clonotype itself: A much bigger clone sits one base away, suggesting this may be a read error. This chain links TRBV20-1 with TRBJ2-1, with 10 bases matching TRBD2. The J call is in doubt because the DNA end fits TRBJ2-7 better. The CDR3 totals 16 residues. CDR1 is DFQATT and CDR2 is SNEGSKA in the germline V gene (reference sequence). DNA for the CDR3: TGCAGTGCCCCAATGGACCTAGCGGGGGTTTACAATGAGCAGTACTTC. Its protein product is CSAPMDLAGVYNEQYF.

Ten or more counts support this clonotype. The V gene is TRBV20-1, the J gene TRBJ1-4; the D is unclear. CDR3 length: 17 amino acids. Trimming stripped 3 bases from V and 6 bases from J, with 23 bases between. The germline gives CDR1 DFQATT, CDR2 SNEGSKA (reference sequence). The CDR3 sequence: CSARAVGFGSVDEKLFF. For the CDR3, the DNA is TGCAGTGCTAGGGCGGTGGGTTTTGGTTCGGTAGATGAAAAACTGTTTTTT.

This chain uses TRBV18 with TRBJ2-1, with 14 nucleotides matching TRBD2. V was pared by 2 bases and J by 0 bases, with 6 bases of the junction left unmatched. The CDR3 runs 19 residues. In germline, CDR1 is KGHSH, CDR2 LQKENI. The DNA for the CDR3 is TGTGCCAGCTCACCAAAGACTAGCGGGGGGGGAACCTCCTACAATGAGCAGTTCTTC. Translation: CASSPKTSGGGTSYNEQFF.

V and J are TRBV12-3 or TRBV12-4 and TRBJ1-3, with a tentative D call TRBD1 (5 bases). The CDR3 length is 16 residues. Trimming took off 6 bases at V and 0 bases at J, with 15 bases between the two ends. The CDR3 spells CASSPQTGGSGNTIYF. The CDR3 DNA follows: TGTGCCAGCAGCCCCCAAACAGGAGGCTCTGGAAACACCATATATTTT.

This clonotype was observed at least ten times. This rearrangement joins TRBV6-1 to TRBJ2-5, with D perhaps assigned TRBD1 or TRBD2 (6 bases each). Germline CDR1 and CDR2: MNHNS and SASEGT. The length of the CDR3 is 14 residues. V was shortened by 8 bases and J by 1 base, with 14 bases between the two germline ends. The DNA of the CDR3 is TGTGCCAGCGGGGGGCAGAGTCTCCAAGAGACCCAGTACTTC. Translated: CASGGQSLQETQYF.

This clonotype was counted between two and nine times. Being one base from a much bigger clone, this may be a read error. This rearrangement joins TRBV7-9 to TRBJ2-1; a weak D match, TRBD2 (5 bases). V was cut by 8 bases and J by 10 bases, with 21 bases left in between. Germline loops: CDR1 SEHNR, CDR2 FQNEAQ (reference sequence). This CDR3 has 14 amino acids. The CDR3 is CASVRGSGIHEQFF. CDR3 coding DNA: TGTGCCAGCGTGCGAGGGTCGGGGATCCACGAGCAGTTCTTC.

This clonotype was counted many times. The V and J genes are TRBV5-1 and TRBJ1-5; D remains ambiguous. CDR3 length: 15 residues. V dropped 4 bases and J dropped 4 bases, with 15 bases sitting between them. Germline V gene lookup returns CDR1 SGHRS and CDR2 YFSETQ. In DNA, the CDR3 is TGCGCCAGCAGCCCGGATGGGCATATTAATCAGCCCCAGCATTTT. Translated, it gives CASSPDGHINQPQHF.

J is TRBJ1-1 and V is TRBV30; D ambiguous. The CDR3 extends over 12 amino acids. Between the trimmed V and J ends, which lost 5 bases and 5 bases, there was a span of 12 bases. CDR1 and CDR2 from the germline V gene are GTSNPN and SVGIG (reference sequence). CDR3 in DNA: TGTGCCTGGGAGGCGGGAGCAACTGAAGCTTTCTTT. It encodes CAWEAGATEAFF.

This chain links TRBV6-4 with TRBJ2-3; 9 bases fit TRBD2. V shed 7 bases and J 2 bases; nucleotides not matched to a gene: 7. The CDR3 consists of 15 residues. Germline V gene lookup returns CDR1 MRHNA and CDR2 SNTAGT. The CDR3: CASKPSGTLTDTQYF. In DNA, the CDR3 is TGTGCCAGCAAGCCTAGCGGGACCCTCACAGATACGCAGTATTTT.

The chain recombines TRBV20-1 with TRBJ1-5, with a tentative D call TRBD1 (5 bases). The CDR3 runs 17 residues. From germline, CDR1 is DFQATT and CDR2 SNEGSKA (reference sequence). Trimming pared 1 base from V and 1 base from J, leaving 17 bases between. The CDR3 DNA reads TGCAGTGCTAGAGGCCCCGTAAACAGGAAGAGCAATCAGCCCCAGCATTTT. This codes for CSARGPVNRKSNQPQHF.